The sequence of this T cell receptor beta chain was determined in a study of cytomegalovirus exposure and HLA in healthy donors. The study's findings and limits: Cytomegalovirus-associated TCR beta chains were listed, numbering roughly 150. DRB1 had the most TCR associations and HLA-C the fewest, a later analysis found, with rates varying by HLA locus.

The CDR3 has 14 residues. Germline CDR1 MNHNS, CDR2 SASEGT. The J segment lost 5 bases and the V segment lost 5 bases, leaving 5 bases of the junction unmatched. It was with 60 Vbeta and 13 Jbeta primers that the PCR ran. Method: immunoSEQ multiplex PCR; TCRdb's copy keeps in-frame clones and lacks some. The data show 66,000 or so clones, approximately 88% seen once. Turning to this clone: Its antigen is not identified.

The sample consisted of PBMCs. The receptor comes from a man aged 25-45 years in good health and CMV-seropositive. V usage is TRBV6-1 and J usage is TRBJ1-1; 10 nucleotides line up with TRBD1. The CDR3 DNA sequence: TGTGCCAGCAGTACCTCGGACAGGGGGACTGAAGCTTTCTTT. Protein sequence: CASSTSDRGTEAFF.